This is a list of T cell receptor beta chains from one sample in a study of blood T cell repertoires in COVID-19. The method was immunoSEQ multiplex PCR; TCRdb's version includes in-frame clones alone and lacks a portion of them. The profile shows around 300,000 clones, around 87% of them singletons. The sample comprised PBMCs or T cells enriched from blood (not recorded which). These receptors originate from a woman aged 18-35 years with acute COVID-19. The CDR3 runs from the conserved cysteine through the conserved F or W. A D gene is named only where the DNA matches it firmly. Part of the rows lack a size; the others show once, few, many or a class for expanded clones.

>TRBV19|.|TRBJ2-5|.
CASSIGGRETQYF
TGTGCCAGTAGTATCGGCGGGCGAGAGACCCAGTACTTC
>TRBV7-6|.|TRBJ2-7|TRBD1
CASSLRDSSYEQYF
TGTGCCAGCAGCTTACGGGACAGCTCCTACGAGCAGTACTTC
>TRBV6-5|.|TRBJ2-1|TRBD1
CASPRTGSHNEQFF
TGTGCCAGCCCTCGGACAGGGTCACACAATGAGCAGTTCTTC
>TRBV11-2|.|TRBJ2-4|.
CASSSTLEGNVDIQYF
TGTGCCAGCAGCTCCACCCTAGAAGGCAATGTGGACATTCAGTACTTC
>TRBV21-1|.|TRBJ2-1|.
CTSGEGLTYNEQFF
TGTACCAGCGGGGAGGGGCTCACCTACAATGAGCAGTTCTTC
>TRBV19|.|TRBJ2-4|.
CASSIGVDRRDIQYF
TGTGCCAGTAGTATAGGAGTTGATAGGAGGGACATTCAGTACTTC
>TRBV27|.|TRBJ2-2|.
CASSLGVSGTGELFF
TGTGCCAGCAGTTTAGGGGTTAGCGGCACCGGGGAGCTGTTTTTT
>TRBV14|.|TRBJ2-1|.
CASSQPGQGRYNEQFF
TGTGCCAGCAGCCAGCCGGGTCAGGGGAGATACAATGAGCAGTTCTTC
>TRBV12-3/TRBV12-4|.|TRBJ1-5|TRBD1
CASSQGAGQPQHF
TGTGCCAGCAGTCAGGGGGCCGGTCAGCCCCAGCATTTT
>TRBV5-1|.|TRBJ2-1|TRBD2
CASSLVGGGRAVTGYNEQFF
TGCGCCAGCAGCTTGGTTGGCGGCGGGAGGGCCGTTACGGGATACAATGAGCAGTTCTTC
>TRBV30|once|TRBJ2-7|.
CARNGGTYEQYF
TGTGCCCGGAATGGGGGGACCTACGAGCAGTACTTC
>TRBV18|.|TRBJ2-7|TRBD1
CASSPQTGYQVGQYF
TGTGCCAGCTCACCTCAGACAGGGTATCAGGTGGGGCAGTACTTC
>TRBV3-1/TRBV3-2|.|TRBJ1-4|TRBD1
CASSLGQGREKLFF
TGTGCCAGCAGCCTAGGACAGGGTCGGGAAAAACTGTTTTTT
>TRBV7-9|.|TRBJ2-7|TRBD2
CASSSVWTSAYEQYF
TGTGCCAGCAGCTCAGTATGGACTAGCGCCTACGAGCAGTACTTC
>TRBV7-9|.|TRBJ2-1|TRBD1
CASNPGQAVSYNEQFF
TGTGCCAGCAACCCGGGACAGGCTGTCTCCTACAATGAGCAGTTCTTC
>TRBV20-1|.|TRBJ2-5|TRBD2
CSAGEGTQYF
TGCAGTGCTGGGGAGGGGACCCAGTACTTC
>TRBV18|.|TRBJ1-1|.
CASSPPAFAGGNTEAFF
TGTGCCAGCTCACCACCGGCCTTTGCAGGAGGGAACACTGAAGCTTTCTTT
>TRBV12-3/TRBV12-4|.|TRBJ2-4|.
CASSTGYIQYF
TGTGCCAGCAGTACCGGGTACATTCAGTACTTC
>TRBV6-2/TRBV6-3|.|TRBJ2-3|TRBD2
CASSSSGEFTDTQYF
TGTGCCAGCAGTAGTAGCGGGGAATTCACAGATACGCAGTATTTT
>TRBV2|.|TRBJ1-5|TRBD1
CASRGQGASNQPQHF
TGTGCCAGCAGGGGACAGGGGGCGAGCAATCAGCCCCAGCATTTT
>TRBV11-3|.|TRBJ1-6|.
CASSFTGREPSNSPLHF
TGTGCCAGCAGCTTTACAGGTAGGGAACCCAGTAATTCACCCCTCCACTTT
>TRBV27|.|TRBJ2-7|.
CASRITTGTSYEQYF
TGTGCCAGCAGGATTACTACAGGAACGTCCTACGAGCAGTACTTC
>TRBV27|.|TRBJ2-3|.
CASSLLGLTDTQYF
TGTGCCAGCAGTTTGTTGGGGCTCACAGATACGCAGTATTTT
>TRBV4-3|.|TRBJ2-1|TRBD1
CASSYGQGLYNEQFF
TGCGCCAGCAGTTACGGACAGGGACTCTACAATGAGCAGTTCTTC
>TRBV6-5|.|TRBJ2-2|.
CASSYSQGGAGELFF
TGTGCCAGCAGCTACTCACAGGGAGGGGCCGGGGAGCTGTTTTTT
>TRBV28|.|TRBJ2-1|TRBD2
CASSPISGGNEQFF
TGTGCCAGCAGTCCTATTAGCGGGGGCAATGAGCAGTTCTTC
>TRBV7-8|.|TRBJ2-4|TRBD1
CASRLTSTGQSGIQYF
TGTGCCAGCAGATTAACTTCGACAGGGCAGTCTGGCATTCAGTACTTC
>TRBV3-1/TRBV3-2|.|TRBJ2-1|.
CASSSQTRPPYNEQFF
TGTGCCAGCAGCTCCCAGACTAGGCCCCCGTACAATGAGCAGTTCTTC
>TRBV7-8|once|TRBJ1-5|.
CASSFLFSNQPQHF
TGTGCCAGCAGCTTCTTATTTAGCAATCAGCCCCAGCATTTT
>TRBV19|many|TRBJ2-7|TRBD2
CASSMGTNYEQYF
TGTGCCAGTAGTATGGGGACTAACTACGAGCAGTACTTC
>TRBV6-4|.|TRBJ2-2|TRBD2
CASSDVGLAGNTGELFF
TGTGCCAGCAGTGACGTGGGACTAGCGGGAAATACCGGGGAGCTGTTTTTT
>TRBV12-3/TRBV12-4|.|TRBJ1-2|.
CASSLGQNYGYTF
TGTGCCAGCAGCCTAGGACAGAACTATGGCTACACCTTC
>TRBV5-1|.|TRBJ2-1|TRBD2
CASSLRLAVGNEQFF
TGCGCCAGCAGCTTGAGACTAGCGGTAGGGAATGAGCAGTTCTTC
>TRBV11-2|.|TRBJ2-1|.
CASSPPGLSSYNEQFF
TGTGCCAGCAGCCCCCCTGGGCTTAGCTCCTACAATGAGCAGTTCTTC
>TRBV10-3|.|TRBJ2-5|.
CATATEETQYF
TGTGCCACCGCGACAGAAGAGACCCAGTACTTC
>TRBV7-8|.|TRBJ2-1|TRBD2
CASSLEPAGVGNEQFF
TGTGCCAGCAGCTTAGAGCCAGCGGGAGTCGGCAATGAGCAGTTCTTC
>TRBV5-5|.|TRBJ1-3|.
CASSLDAGTGNTIYF
TGTGCCAGCAGCTTGGACGCAGGGACTGGAAACACCATATATTTT
>TRBV27|.|TRBJ2-7|TRBD1
CASADRVSYEQYF
TGTGCCAGCGCGGACAGGGTCTCCTACGAGCAGTACTTC
>TRBV27|.|TRBJ2-6|TRBD1
CASTTGTAIYGANVLTF
TGTGCCAGCACCACCGGGACAGCTATTTACGGGGCCAACGTCCTGACTTTC
>TRBV6-5|.|TRBJ1-6|TRBD1
CASSYLFGTGLSPLHF
TGTGCCAGCAGTTACCTCTTTGGGACAGGGTTATCACCCCTCCACTTT
>TRBV29-1|.|TRBJ2-7|TRBD2
CSVVQAGGEQYF
TGCAGCGTTGTACAAGCGGGAGGGGAGCAGTACTTC
>TRBV7-3|.|TRBJ2-7|TRBD2
CASSLNPGGEQYF
TGTGCCAGCAGCTTAAATCCGGGAGGCGAGCAGTACTTC
>TRBV30|.|TRBJ1-6|.
CAWSLQGIGFSPLHF
TGTGCCTGGAGTCTCCAGGGCATCGGTTTTTCACCCCTCCACTTT
>TRBV7-9|.|TRBJ1-3|.
CASLEEDTIYF
TGTGCCAGCCTTGAGGAAGACACCATATATTTT
>TRBV11-1|.|TRBJ2-3|.
CASSLASGARLTDTQYF
TGTGCCAGCAGCTTAGCGTCTGGGGCTAGGCTCACAGATACGCAGTATTTT
>TRBV10-3|.|TRBJ2-1|TRBD2
CAISDPGLAGNEQFF
TGTGCCATCAGTGATCCGGGACTAGCGGGCAATGAGCAGTTCTTC
>TRBV9|.|TRBJ1-4|TRBD1
CASSPLGTGVNEKLFF
TGTGCCAGCAGCCCCCTGGGGACAGGGGTTAATGAAAAACTGTTTTTT
>TRBV19|many|TRBJ2-5|TRBD2
CASSIRLAGVETQYF
TGTGCCAGTAGTATCCGACTAGCGGGAGTAGAGACCCAGTACTTC
>TRBV21-1|.|TRBJ2-7|.
CASSTRNWCIEQYF
TGTGCCAGCAGCACGAGAAATTGGTGTATCGAGCAGTACTTC
>TRBV27|.|TRBJ2-5|.
CASSSLGIAQETQYF
TGTGCCAGCAGCTCGCTCGGAATAGCCCAAGAGACCCAGTACTTC
>TRBV6-5|.|TRBJ2-4|TRBD2
CASSYSIAGGRNIQYF
TGTGCCAGCAGTTACTCGATTGCGGGAGGGCGAAACATTCAGTACTTC
>TRBV5-4|.|TRBJ2-6|.
CASSLRVGGANVLTF
TGTGCCAGCAGCTTACGGGTTGGAGGGGCCAACGTCCTGACTTTC
>TRBV11-1|.|TRBJ2-7|TRBD2
CASSPIAGGIYEQYF
TGTGCCAGCAGTCCAATAGCGGGAGGCATCTACGAGCAGTACTTC
>TRBV11-2|.|TRBJ2-1|TRBD1
CASSLADRTGSSYNEQFF
TGTGCCAGCAGCTTAGCCGACCGGACAGGTAGCTCCTACAATGAGCAGTTCTTC
>TRBV28|.|TRBJ1-5|TRBD1
CASTTGSNQPQHF
TGTGCCAGCACGACAGGGTCCAATCAGCCCCAGCATTTT
>TRBV18|.|TRBJ2-3|TRBD2
CASSPRSLAVRDTQYF
TGTGCCAGCTCACCACGGTCCCTAGCGGTTCGGGATACGCAGTATTTT
>TRBV5-1|.|TRBJ2-7|.
CASSLDWGRGFEQYF
TGCGCCAGCAGCTTGGACTGGGGAAGGGGCTTCGAGCAGTACTTC